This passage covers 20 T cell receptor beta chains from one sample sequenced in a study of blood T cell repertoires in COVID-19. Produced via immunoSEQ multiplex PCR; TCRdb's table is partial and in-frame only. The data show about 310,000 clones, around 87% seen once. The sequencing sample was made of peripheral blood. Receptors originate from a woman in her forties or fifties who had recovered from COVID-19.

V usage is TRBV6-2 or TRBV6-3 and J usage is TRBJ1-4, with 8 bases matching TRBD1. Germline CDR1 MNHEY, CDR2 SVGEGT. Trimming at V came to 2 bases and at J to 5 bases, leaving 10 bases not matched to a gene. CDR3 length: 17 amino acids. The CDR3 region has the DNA TGTGCCAGCAGTTACGACAGGGGAACAAGTTTCAATGAAAAACTGTTTTTT. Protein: CASSYDRGTSFNEKLFF.

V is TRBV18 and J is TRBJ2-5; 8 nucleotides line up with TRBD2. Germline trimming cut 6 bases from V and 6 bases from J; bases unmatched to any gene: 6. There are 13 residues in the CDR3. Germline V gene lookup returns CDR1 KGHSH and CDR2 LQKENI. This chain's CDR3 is CASSPGGAQTQYF. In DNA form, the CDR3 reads TGTGCCAGCTCCCCCGGGGGGGCACAGACCCAGTACTTC.

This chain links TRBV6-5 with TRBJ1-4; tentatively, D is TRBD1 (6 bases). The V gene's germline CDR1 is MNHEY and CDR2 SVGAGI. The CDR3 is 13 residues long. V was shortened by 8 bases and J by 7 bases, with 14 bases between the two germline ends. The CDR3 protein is CASAWKGGEKLFF. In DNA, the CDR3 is TGTGCCAGCGCATGGAAAGGGGGTGAAAAACTGTTTTTT.

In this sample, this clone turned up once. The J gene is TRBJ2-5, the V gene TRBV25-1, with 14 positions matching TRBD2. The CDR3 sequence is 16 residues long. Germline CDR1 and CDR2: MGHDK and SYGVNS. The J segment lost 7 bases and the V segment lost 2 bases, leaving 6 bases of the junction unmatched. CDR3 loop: CASSELTSGRARTQYF. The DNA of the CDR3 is TGTGCCAGCAGTGAACTGACTAGCGGGAGGGCCCGGACCCAGTACTTC.

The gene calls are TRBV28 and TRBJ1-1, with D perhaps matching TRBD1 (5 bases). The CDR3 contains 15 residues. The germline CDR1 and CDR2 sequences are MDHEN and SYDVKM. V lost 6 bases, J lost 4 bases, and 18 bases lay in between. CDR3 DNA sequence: TGTGCCAGCAGCCCACGGGAGGGGCGCGGCACTGAAGCTTTCTTT. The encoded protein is CASSPREGRGTEAFF.

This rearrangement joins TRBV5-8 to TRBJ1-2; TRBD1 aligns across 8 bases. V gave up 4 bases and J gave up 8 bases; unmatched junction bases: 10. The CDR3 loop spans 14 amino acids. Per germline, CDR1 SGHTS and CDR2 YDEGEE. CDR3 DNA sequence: TGTGCCAGCAGCGCGACAGGGGTGGCGCGAGGCTACACCTTC. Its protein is CASSATGVARGYTF.

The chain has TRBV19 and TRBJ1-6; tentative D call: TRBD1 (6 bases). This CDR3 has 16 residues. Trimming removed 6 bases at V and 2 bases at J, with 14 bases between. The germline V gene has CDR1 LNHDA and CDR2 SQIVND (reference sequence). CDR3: CASSGQPGAYNSPLHF. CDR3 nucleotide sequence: TGTGCCAGTAGCGGACAGCCAGGGGCCTATAATTCACCCCTCCACTTT.

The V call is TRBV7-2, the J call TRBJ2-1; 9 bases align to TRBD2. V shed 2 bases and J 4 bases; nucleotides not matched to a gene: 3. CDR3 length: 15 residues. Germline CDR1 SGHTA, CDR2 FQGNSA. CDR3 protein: CASSLRLAGYNEQFF. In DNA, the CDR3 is TGTGCCAGCAGCTTACGCCTAGCGGGATACAATGAGCAGTTCTTC.

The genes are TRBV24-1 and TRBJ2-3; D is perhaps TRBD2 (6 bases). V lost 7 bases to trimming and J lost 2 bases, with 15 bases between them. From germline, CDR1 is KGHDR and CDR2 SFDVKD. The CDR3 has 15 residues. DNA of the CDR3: TGTGCCACCAGCCCCCGGGACTGGTACACAGATACGCAGTATTTT. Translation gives CATSPRDWYTDTQYF.

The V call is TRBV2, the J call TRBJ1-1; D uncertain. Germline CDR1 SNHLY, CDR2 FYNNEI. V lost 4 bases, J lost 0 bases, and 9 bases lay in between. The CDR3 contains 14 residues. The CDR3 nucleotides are TGTGCCAGCAGTGGATTGTTAGTGAACACTGAAGCTTTCTTT. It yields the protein CASSGLLVNTEAFF. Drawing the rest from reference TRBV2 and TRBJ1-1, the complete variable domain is EPEVTQTPSHQVTQMGQEVILRCVPISNHLYFYWYRQILGQKVEFLVSFYNNEISEKSEIFDDQFSVERPDGSNFTLKIRSTKLEDSAMYFCASSGLLVNTEAFFGQGTRLTVV.

CDR3 in amino acids: CAWSLPTGPMSNEQFF. CDR3 DNA: TGTGCCTGGAGTCTCCCGACGGGTCCTATGTCAAATGAGCAGTTCTTC. The V call is TRBV30, the J call TRBJ2-1; D remains ambiguous. This CDR3 is built from 16 residues. V lost 2 bases to trimming and J lost 7 bases, with 21 bases between them. CDR1 and CDR2 from the germline V gene are GTSNPN and SVGIG (reference sequence).

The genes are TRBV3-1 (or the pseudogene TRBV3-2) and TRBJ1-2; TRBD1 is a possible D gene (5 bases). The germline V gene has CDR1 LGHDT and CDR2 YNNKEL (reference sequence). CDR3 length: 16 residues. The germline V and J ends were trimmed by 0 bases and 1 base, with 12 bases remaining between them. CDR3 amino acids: CASSQDRVSLNYGYTF. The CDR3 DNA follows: TGTGCCAGCAGCCAAGACAGGGTCTCTCTTAACTATGGCTACACCTTC.

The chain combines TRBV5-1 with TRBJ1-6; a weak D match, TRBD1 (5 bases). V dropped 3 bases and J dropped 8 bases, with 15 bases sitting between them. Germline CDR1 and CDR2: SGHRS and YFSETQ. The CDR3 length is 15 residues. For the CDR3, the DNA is TGCGCCAGCAGCTCTGGAGCAGGGCGAGATTCACCCCTCCACTTT. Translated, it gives CASSSGAGRDSPLHF.

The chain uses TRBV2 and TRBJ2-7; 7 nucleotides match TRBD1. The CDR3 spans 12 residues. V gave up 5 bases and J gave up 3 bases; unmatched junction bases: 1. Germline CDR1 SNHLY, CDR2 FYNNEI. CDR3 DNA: TGTGCCAGCAGTCGACAGGGCTACGAGCAGTACTTC. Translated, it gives CASSRQGYEQYF.

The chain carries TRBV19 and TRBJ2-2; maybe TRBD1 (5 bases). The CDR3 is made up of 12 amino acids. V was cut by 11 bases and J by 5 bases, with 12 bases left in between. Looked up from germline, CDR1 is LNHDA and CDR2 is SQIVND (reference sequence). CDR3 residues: CASQQVTGELFF. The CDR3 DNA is TGTGCCTCCCAACAGGTTACCGGGGAGCTGTTTTTT.

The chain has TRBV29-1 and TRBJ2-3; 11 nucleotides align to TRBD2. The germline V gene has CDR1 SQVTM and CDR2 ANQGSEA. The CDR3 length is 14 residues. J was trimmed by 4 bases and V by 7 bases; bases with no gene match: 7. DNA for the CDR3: TGCAGCGGTAGCGGGAGGGCCTGGGCAGATACGCAGTATTTT. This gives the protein CSGSGRAWADTQYF.

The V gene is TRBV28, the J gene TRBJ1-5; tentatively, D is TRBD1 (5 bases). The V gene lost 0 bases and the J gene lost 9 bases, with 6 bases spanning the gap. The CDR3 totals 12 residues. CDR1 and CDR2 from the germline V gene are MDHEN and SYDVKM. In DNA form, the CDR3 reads TGTGCCAGCAGTTTATGGGGGCGGCCCCAGCATTTT. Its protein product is CASSLWGRPQHF.

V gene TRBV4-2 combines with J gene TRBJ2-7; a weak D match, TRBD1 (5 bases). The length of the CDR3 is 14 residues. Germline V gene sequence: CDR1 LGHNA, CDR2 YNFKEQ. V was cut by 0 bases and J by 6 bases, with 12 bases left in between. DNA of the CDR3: TGTGCCAGCAGCCAAGACAGGGCCCCCCTCGAGCAGTACTTC. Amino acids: CASSQDRAPLEQYF.

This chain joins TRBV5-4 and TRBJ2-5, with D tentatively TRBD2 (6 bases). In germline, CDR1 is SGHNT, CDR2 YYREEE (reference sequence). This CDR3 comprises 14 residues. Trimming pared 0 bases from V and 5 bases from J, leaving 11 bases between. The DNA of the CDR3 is TGTGCCAGCAGCTTGGCGCGGGGAGATGAGACCCAGTACTTC. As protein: CASSLARGDETQYF.

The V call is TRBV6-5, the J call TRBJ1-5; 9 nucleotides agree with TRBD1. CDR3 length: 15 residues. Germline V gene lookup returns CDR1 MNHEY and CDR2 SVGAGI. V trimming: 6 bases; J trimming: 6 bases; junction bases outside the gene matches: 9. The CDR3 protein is CASRSGQGGSQPQHF. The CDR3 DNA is TGTGCCAGCAGATCGGGACAGGGAGGTAGTCAGCCCCAGCATTTT.